These T cell receptor beta chains were read from a single sample in a study of control samples from healthy donors and cancer patients. TCRdb keeps only in-frame clones here, not all; method: immunoSEQ multiplex PCR. The sample includes approximately 83,000 clones, 85% to 95% of them seen just once. Sequencing used blood. The receptors derive from a woman aged 25 to 39 in good health. Both conserved end residues are part of each CDR3. Each record gives: clone size, J gene, D gene, V gene, CDR3 protein, CDR3 DNA. D genes are given only for firm matches. The size of a clone is reported for some rows only, either as once, few or many, or as a class for expanded clones.

NA | TRBJ2-7 | TRBD1 | TRBV19 | CASSARDRVTYEQYF | TGTGCCAGTAGTGCCCGGGACAGGGTCACCTACGAGCAGTACTTC
NA | TRBJ1-6 | NA | TRBV12-3/TRBV12-4 | CASKNSYDSPLHF | TGTGCCAGCAAAAACAGTTACGATTCACCCCTCCACTTT
NA | TRBJ2-3 | NA | TRBV5-1 | CASSLVQDTDTQYF | TGCGCCAGCAGCTTGGTGCAGGACACAGATACGCAGTATTTT
NA | TRBJ1-1 | NA | TRBV28 | CASSLTGKGWTEAFF | TGTGCCAGCAGTCTAACCGGGAAGGGGTGGACTGAAGCTTTCTTT
once | TRBJ2-1 | TRBD1 | TRBV5-1 | CASSLTGEFEFF | TGCGCCAGCAGCCTGACAGGGGAGTTTGAGTTCTTC
NA | TRBJ1-1 | NA | TRBV5-1 | CASSLGGKDTEAFF | TGCGCCAGCAGCTTGGGGGGAAAGGACACTGAAGCTTTCTTT
NA | TRBJ1-2 | NA | TRBV6-4 | CASSDGREYGYTF | TGTGCCAGCAGTGACGGCAGGGAATACGGCTACACCTTC
NA | TRBJ2-7 | TRBD2 | TRBV18 | CASRFQREGYEQYF | TGTGCCAGCCGTTTCCAGCGGGAGGGTTACGAGCAGTACTTC
few | TRBJ1-6 | TRBD1 | TRBV14 | CASSPYRGEALHF | TGTGCCAGCAGCCCATACAGGGGGGAAGCCCTCCACTTT
NA | TRBJ1-1 | NA | TRBV5-1 | CASSLELSGSEAFF | TGCGCCAGCAGCTTGGAGTTGTCGGGCAGTGAAGCTTTCTTT
once | TRBJ2-5 | NA | TRBV12-5 | CASGLRQETQYF | TGTGCTAGTGGTTTGAGGCAAGAGACCCAGTACTTC
NA | TRBJ1-2 | NA | TRBV10-3 | CATKRDPYGYTF | TGTGCCACCAAGAGGGACCCCTATGGCTACACCTTC